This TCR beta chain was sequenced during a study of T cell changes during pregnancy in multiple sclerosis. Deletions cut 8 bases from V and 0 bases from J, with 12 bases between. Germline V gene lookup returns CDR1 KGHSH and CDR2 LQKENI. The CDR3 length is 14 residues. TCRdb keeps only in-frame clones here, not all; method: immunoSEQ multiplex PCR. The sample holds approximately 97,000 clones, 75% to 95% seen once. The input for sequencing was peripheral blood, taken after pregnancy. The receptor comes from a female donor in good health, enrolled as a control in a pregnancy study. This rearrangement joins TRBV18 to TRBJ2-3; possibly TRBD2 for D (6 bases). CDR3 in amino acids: CASPRDGSTDTQYF. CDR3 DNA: TGTGCCAGCCCGCGGGACGGAAGCACAGATACGCAGTATTTT.